The 30 T cell receptor beta chains listed next were all sequenced from one sample in a study of blood T cells in healthy people across ages. Primed by a sample-barcoded 5' primer and a J-beta primer mix, a second PCR proceeded for roughly 6 to 12 cycles. TCRdb passed the 5' RACE reads through MiXCR, listing each CDR3 protein once. The sample holds approximately 320,000 distinct CDR3 sequences, around 30% seen once. The source material was blood. Receptors originate from a woman aged 70-85 years in good health.

In this sample, this clonotype turned up a few times. In nucleotides, the CDR3 is TGCGCCAGCAGCCCCCAGACAGGTCCTAACACTGAAGCTTTCTTT. Translation gives CASSPQTGPNTEAFF. The chain recombines TRBV5-1 with TRBJ1-1; a weak D match, TRBD1 (6 bases). Germline V gene lookup returns CDR1 SGHRS and CDR2 YFSETQ. The CDR3 extends over 15 amino acids. V lost 4 bases and J 2 bases, leaving 15 bases between the germline ends.

The chain employs TRBV2 and TRBJ2-3; no firm D call. Trimming pared 7 bases from V and 2 bases from J, leaving 7 bases between. The CDR3 is 12 residues long. From germline, CDR1 is SNHLY and CDR2 FYNNEI. CDR3 sequence: CASNPLTDTQYF. CDR3 bases: TGTGCCAGCAACCCCCTCACAGATACGCAGTATTTT.

V usage is TRBV7-8 and J usage is TRBJ2-5; D is unclear. The CDR3 extends over 13 amino acids. Germline CDR1 reads SGHVS; CDR2 reads FQNEAQ. Deletions cut 1 base from V and 1 base from J, with 4 bases between. For the CDR3, the DNA is TGTGCCAGCAGCTTAGAATTCCAAGAGACCCAGTACTTC. This translates into CASSLEFQETQYF.

The rearrangement joins TRBV18 to TRBJ1-2; 9 bases agree with TRBD1. Germline CDR1 KGHSH, CDR2 LQKENI. V was clipped by 6 bases and J by 8 bases; unmatched bases: 4. The CDR3 has 12 residues. The CDR3 nucleotides read TGTGCCAGCTCGGGGGACAGGGAAGGCTACACCTTC. Translated: CASSGDREGYTF.

This clonotype has ten or more counts. V gene TRBV7-2 combines with J gene TRBJ2-5; 8 bases align to TRBD2. Germline CDR1 and CDR2: SGHTA and FQGNSA. V gave up 5 bases and J gave up 5 bases; unmatched junction bases: 4. CDR3 length: 13 amino acids. The CDR3 coding sequence is TGTGCCAGCAGCAGACTAGCGTCCGAGACCCAGTACTTC. Protein sequence: CASSRLASETQYF. The complete variable domain, with remaining parts taken from reference TRBV7-2 and TRBJ2-5, reads GAGVSQSPSNKVTEKGKDVELRCDPISGHTALYWYRQSLGQGLEFLIYFQGNSAPDKSGLPSDRFSAERTGGSVSTLTIQRTQQEDSAVYLCASSRLASETQYFGPGTRLLVL.

The J gene is TRBJ2-5, the V gene TRBV3-1; a possible D gene is TRBD2 (5 bases). Trimming left V 1 base short and J 0 bases short, with 9 bases between. The CDR3 totals 15 residues. Germline CDR1 is LGHDT and CDR2 is YNNKEL (reference sequence). This CDR3 reads CASSQVGGNQETQYF. The DNA of the CDR3 is TGTGCCAGCAGCCAAGTCGGAGGAAACCAAGAGACCCAGTACTTC.

This chain uses TRBV20-1 with TRBJ2-5; 15 nucleotides align to TRBD2. TRBJ2-7 explains the end of the DNA better; the J call may be wrong. This CDR3 comprises 14 residues. Germline V gene data show CDR1 as DFQATT and CDR2 as SNEGSKA (reference sequence). The CDR3 region has the DNA TGCAGTGCCGGGACTAGCGGGAGGCGGAACGAGCAGTACTTC. It encodes CSAGTSGRRNEQYF.

This clonotype occurred a few times. The genes are TRBV7-2 and TRBJ2-2, with a tentative D call TRBD1 (6 bases). V was cut by 3 bases and J by 4 bases, with 15 bases left in between. CDR3 length: 16 residues. Germline loops: CDR1 SGHTA, CDR2 FQGNSA. CDR3 protein: CASSLGQGTFTGELFF. As DNA, the CDR3 is TGTGCCAGCAGCTTGGGACAAGGGACATTCACCGGGGAGCTGTTTTTT.

This clonotype was counted only a few times. The genes are TRBV12-3 or TRBV12-4 and TRBJ1-1; D not resolved. Trimming removed 4 bases at V and 1 base at J, with 13 bases between. The CDR3 loop spans 15 amino acids. The CDR3: CASSSATTRNTEAFF. The CDR3 bases are TGTGCCAGCAGTTCCGCGACAACTCGGAACACTGAAGCTTTCTTT.

The V gene is TRBV6-1, the J gene TRBJ2-5, with 7 positions matching TRBD2. Looked up from germline, CDR1 is MNHNS and CDR2 is SASEGT. This CDR3 is built from 14 residues. Losses at the gene ends were 2 bases for V and 9 bases for J; bases not matched to a gene: 9. CDR3 loop: CASSELGGRGPQYF. CDR3 coding DNA: TGTGCCAGCAGTGAACTTGGCGGGAGAGGCCCCCAGTACTTC.

This clonotype was seen a few times. V usage is TRBV4-1 and J usage is TRBJ2-1; TRBD1 aligns across 9 bases. The CDR3 runs 15 residues. V trimming: 3 bases; J trimming: 7 bases; junction bases outside the gene matches: 7. Germline V gives CDR1 MGHRA, CDR2 YSYEKL. CDR3: CASSHTGGLGNEQFF. The CDR3 coding sequence is TGCGCCAGCAGCCATACAGGGGGCCTAGGGAATGAGCAGTTCTTC.

The chain joins TRBV19 to TRBJ1-1; possibly TRBD1 for D (5 bases). V was trimmed by 5 bases and J by 3 bases, leaving 10 bases between them. The CDR3 contains 13 residues. The germline V gene has CDR1 LNHDA and CDR2 SQIVND (reference sequence). The CDR3 loop is CASSVKGDTEAFF. The CDR3 region has the DNA TGTGCCAGTAGTGTCAAAGGGGACACTGAAGCTTTCTTT.

V gene TRBV7-9 combines with J gene TRBJ2-3; 8 bases are shared with TRBD2. Unmatched junction bases numbered 6, after V lost 7 bases and J lost 0 bases. Per germline, CDR1 SEHNR and CDR2 FQNEAQ (reference sequence). CDR3 length equals 15 residues. CDR3 bases: TGTGCCAGCACCAAGCGGGGGCTAAGCACAGATACGCAGTATTTT. This encodes CASTKRGLSTDTQYF.

The gene calls are TRBV5-1 and TRBJ2-7; the match to TRBD1 covers 7 bases. The length of the CDR3 is 13 residues. Trimming took 4 bases from V and 4 from J; bases not matched to a gene: 5. CDR1 SGHRS and CDR2 YFSETQ come from the germline V gene. CDR3 DNA: TGCGCCAGCAGCAGAGGGACAGAATACGAGCAGTACTTC. Its translation is CASSRGTEYEQYF.

This sequence joins TRBV7-2 and TRBJ2-3; the match to TRBD2 covers 7 bases. The germline V gene has CDR1 SGHTA and CDR2 FQGNSA. V lost 1 base and J lost 0; bases outside the gene matches: 13. There are 19 residues in the CDR3. The DNA for the CDR3 is TGTGCCAGCAGCTTAGGTCGGCCAGCGGGGTGGGCTAGCACAGATACGCAGTATTTT. Amino acids: CASSLGRPAGWASTDTQYF.

The V and J genes are TRBV29-1 and TRBJ1-5; D unclear. The CDR3 sequence is 12 residues long. V was clipped by 5 bases and J by 4 bases, with 9 bases between them. The V gene's germline CDR1 is SQVTM and CDR2 ANQGSEA. Here the CDR3 reads CSVSDGNQPQHF. The CDR3 nucleotides read TGCAGCGTTTCCGACGGTAATCAGCCCCAGCATTTT.

The chain is built from TRBV25-1 and TRBJ2-1; 9 bases fit TRBD2. CDR1 and CDR2 from the germline V gene are MGHDK and SYGVNS. The J segment lost 6 bases and the V segment lost 1 base, leaving 7 bases of the junction unmatched. This CDR3 region has 16 residues. CDR3 sequence (DNA): TGTGCCAGCAGTGAATTCGGTAGCGGGGGTCGCAATGAGCAGTTCTTC. It translates to CASSEFGSGGRNEQFF.

This chain uses TRBV18 with TRBJ2-3, with TRBD2 matching 7 bases. The CDR3 contains 14 residues. The junction had 3 bases not matched to a gene; V was cut back by 5 bases and J by 1 base. CDR1 KGHSH and CDR2 LQKENI come from the germline V gene. As DNA, the CDR3 is TGTGCCAGCTCAACCGCGGGAGGCACAGATACGCAGTATTTT. Protein: CASSTAGGTDTQYF.

This chain uses TRBV7-9 with TRBJ2-7; no clear D. This CDR3 spans 14 amino acids. Germline V CDR1 and CDR2: SEHNR, FQNEAQ (reference sequence). V lost 5 bases to trimming and J lost 1 base, with 12 bases between them. In nucleotides, the CDR3 is TGTGCCAGCAGCGGGTGGTACAGATCCTACGAGCAGTACTTC. Protein sequence: CASSGWYRSYEQYF.

This clonotype was detected only a few times. The gene calls are TRBV9 and TRBJ2-1, with D possibly matching TRBD2 (6 bases). The CDR3 is made up of 13 amino acids. V shed 0 bases and J shed 10 bases, with 11 bases lying between them. CDR1 SGDLS and CDR2 YYNGEE come from the germline V gene. CDR3 sequence reads: CASSVAEGQEQFF. CDR3 nucleotide sequence: TGTGCCAGCAGCGTAGCGGAGGGCCAGGAGCAGTTCTTC.

In its sample, this clonotype was seen a few times. The CDR3 nucleotides are TGTGCCAGCAGCTTAGTGGGGAGCTCTGGAAACACCATATATTTT. This encodes CASSLVGSSGNTIYF. This sequence joins TRBV11-2 and TRBJ1-3; D not resolved. Germline CDR1 and CDR2: SGHAT and FQNNGV. This CDR3 region has 15 residues. V lost 1 base and J lost 0, with 7 bases in between.

In this sample, this clonotype turned up a few times. This rearrangement joins TRBV28 to TRBJ2-5; D is unresolved. The CDR3 totals 13 residues. Per germline, CDR1 MDHEN and CDR2 SYDVKM. V dropped 10 bases and J dropped 4 bases, with 16 bases sitting between them. The DNA for the CDR3 is TGTGCCACCGTTAAAGACGACGGAGAGACCCAGTACTTC. Translating it yields CATVKDDGETQYF.

The chain uses TRBV12-3 or TRBV12-4 and TRBJ2-1; maybe TRBD1 (5 bases). The CDR3 runs to 12 residues. Trimming cost V 7 bases and J 4 bases, with 8 bases left between them. Here the CDR3 DNA reads TGTGCCAGCAAGGGGCCTTACAATGAGCAGTTCTTC. Its protein is CASKGPYNEQFF.

DNA of the CDR3: TGTGCCAGCAGTGTATTTGGGGACAATGAGCAGTTCTTC. It specifies CASSVFGDNEQFF. V and J are TRBV2 and TRBJ2-1; D is unresolved. CDR1 is SNHLY, CDR2 FYNNEI, per germline. The CDR3 extends over 13 amino acids. Trimming cost V 4 bases and J 5 bases, with 9 bases left between them.

This clonotype was counted many times. This chain connects TRBV20-1 to TRBJ2-1, with TRBD2 matching 9 bases. CDR1 is DFQATT, CDR2 SNEGSKA, per germline (reference sequence). The junction had 10 bases not matched to a gene; V was cut back by 6 bases and J by 4 bases. The CDR3 is 15 amino acids. CDR3: CSARLAGALYNEQFF. CDR3 DNA sequence: TGCAGTGCCAGATTAGCGGGAGCCCTGTACAATGAGCAGTTCTTC.

The rearrangement uses TRBV28 and TRBJ2-2; D gene uncertain. The CDR3 runs 16 residues. V lost 5 bases and J 0 bases, leaving 13 bases between the germline ends. Germline values: CDR1 MDHEN, CDR2 SYDVKM. CDR3 loop: CASSPGSNANTGELFF. Written as DNA, the CDR3 is TGTGCCAGCAGTCCCGGTTCGAACGCGAACACCGGGGAGCTGTTTTTT.

This clonotype came up a few times. The genes are TRBV11-2 and TRBJ2-5; 9 nucleotides line up with TRBD1. Germline V gives CDR1 SGHAT, CDR2 FQNNGV. V gave up 6 bases and J gave up 5 bases; unmatched junction bases: 10. This CDR3 has 15 residues. The DNA of the CDR3 is TGTGCCAGCAGATCCGGACAGGGGCAACGGGAGACCCAGTACTTC. Translation: CASRSGQGQRETQYF. Combining the CDR3 with reference TRBV11-2 and TRBJ2-5 gives the whole variable domain EAGVAQSPRYKIIEKRQSVAFWCNPISGHATLYWYQQILGQGPKLLIQFQNNGVVDDSQLPKDRFSAERLKGVDSTLKIQPAKLEDSAVYLCASRSGQGQRETQYFGPGTRLLVL.

The V call is TRBV7-2, the J call TRBJ2-3, with TRBD2 identical over 7 bases. The ends lost 5 bases at V and 4 bases at J; junction bases unmatched: 12. Germline V lookup: CDR1 SGHTA, CDR2 FQGNSA. This CDR3 spans 16 amino acids. The CDR3 DNA reads TGTGCCAGCAGCCCGTTCGGGGCGGGAGTCGCAGATACGCAGTATTTT. It encodes CASSPFGAGVADTQYF.

This clonotype has at least ten counts. The chain joins TRBV25-1 to TRBJ1-2; no firm D call. The germline CDR1 and CDR2 sequences are MGHDK and SYGVNS. V lost 3 bases to trimming and J lost 2 bases, with 7 bases between them. The CDR3 contains 13 residues. CDR3 nucleotide sequence: TGTGCCAGCAGTGAGAAGGCGAACTATGGCTACACCTTC. Amino acids: CASSEKANYGYTF.

The chain is built from TRBV19 and TRBJ2-5; no reliable D call. Germline V gene sequence: CDR1 LNHDA, CDR2 SQIVND (reference sequence). The V gene lost 4 bases and the J gene lost 3 bases, with 12 bases spanning the gap. The length of the CDR3 is 14 residues. Here the CDR3 reads CASSRRTQKETQYF. The CDR3 coding sequence is TGTGCCAGTAGTAGAAGAACCCAGAAAGAGACCCAGTACTTC.